This record covers a single T cell receptor (beta chain). This entry is derived from a study of blood T cell repertoires in COVID-19. Study-level background: Sites in the United States, Italy and Spain provided acute and convalescent COVID-19 samples.

Germline CDR1 SGHRS, CDR2 YFSETQ. V dropped 5 bases and J dropped 2 bases, with 10 bases sitting between them. The CDR3 consists of 13 residues. How the authors handled the data: For nucleated cells, counts were estimated from reference gene primer amplification. Produced via immunoSEQ multiplex PCR; TCRdb's table is partial and in-frame only. From that table come the V and J calls and clone size; the DNA was used to work out D and trimming. The data show hundreds of thousands of clones, around nine tenths seen once. The specimen was peripheral blood. This receptor was obtained from a man aged 70-80 years with acute or convalescent COVID-19. This chain links TRBV5-1 with TRBJ2-5, with D maybe TRBD1 (5 bases). The CDR3 DNA follows: TGCGCCAGCAGTAAAGGGGTTCAAGAGACCCAGTACTTC. Translation gives CASSKGVQETQYF.